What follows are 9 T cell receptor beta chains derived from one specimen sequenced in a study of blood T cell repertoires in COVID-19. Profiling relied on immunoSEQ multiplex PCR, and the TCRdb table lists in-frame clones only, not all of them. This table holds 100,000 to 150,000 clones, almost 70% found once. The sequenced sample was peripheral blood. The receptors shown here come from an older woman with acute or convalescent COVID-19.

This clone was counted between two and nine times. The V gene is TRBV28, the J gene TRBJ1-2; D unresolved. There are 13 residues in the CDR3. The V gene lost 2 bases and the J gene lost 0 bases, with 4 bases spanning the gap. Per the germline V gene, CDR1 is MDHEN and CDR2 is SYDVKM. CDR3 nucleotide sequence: TGTGCCAGCAGTTTAGTAGCTAACTATGGCTACACCTTC. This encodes CASSLVANYGYTF.

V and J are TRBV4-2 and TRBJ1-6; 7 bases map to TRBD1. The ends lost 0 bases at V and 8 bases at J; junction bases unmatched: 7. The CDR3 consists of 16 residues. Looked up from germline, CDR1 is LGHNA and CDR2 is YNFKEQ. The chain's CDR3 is CASSQDLGRGDSPLHF. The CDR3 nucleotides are TGTGCCAGCAGCCAAGATTTGGGCAGGGGGGATTCACCCCTCCACTTT.

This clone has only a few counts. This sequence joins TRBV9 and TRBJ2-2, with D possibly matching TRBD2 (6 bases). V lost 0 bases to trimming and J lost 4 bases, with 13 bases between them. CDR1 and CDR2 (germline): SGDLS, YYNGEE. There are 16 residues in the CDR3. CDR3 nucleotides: TGTGCCAGCAGCGTAGGGTGGGGAGGTGGCACCGGGGAGCTGTTTTTT. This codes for CASSVGWGGGTGELFF.

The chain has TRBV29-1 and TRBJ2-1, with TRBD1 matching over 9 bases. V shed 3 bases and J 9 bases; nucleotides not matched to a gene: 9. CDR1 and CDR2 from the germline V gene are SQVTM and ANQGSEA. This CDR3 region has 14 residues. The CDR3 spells CSVDHGQGWIEQFF. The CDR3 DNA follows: TGCAGCGTTGATCATGGACAGGGGTGGATTGAGCAGTTCTTC.

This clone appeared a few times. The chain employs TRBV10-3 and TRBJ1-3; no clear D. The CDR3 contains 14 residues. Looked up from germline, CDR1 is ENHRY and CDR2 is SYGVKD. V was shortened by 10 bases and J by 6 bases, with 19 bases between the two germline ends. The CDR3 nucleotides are TGTGCCACAAACGTCGGGTCTGTGCTAAACACCATATATTTT. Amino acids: CATNVGSVLNTIYF.

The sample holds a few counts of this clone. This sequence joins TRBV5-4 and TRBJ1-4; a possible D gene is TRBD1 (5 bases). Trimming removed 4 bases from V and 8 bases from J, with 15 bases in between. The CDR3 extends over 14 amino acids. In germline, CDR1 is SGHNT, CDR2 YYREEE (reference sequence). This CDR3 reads CASSPKDNSEKLFF. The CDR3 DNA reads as TGTGCCAGCAGCCCTAAGGACAATTCAGAAAAACTGTTTTTT.

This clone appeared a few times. Written as DNA, the CDR3 is TGTGCCTGGAATGTCCCCTCGGGGGTGAACACTGAAGCTTTCTTT. It is translated as CAWNVPSGVNTEAFF. The chain employs TRBV30 and TRBJ1-1; D may be TRBD1 (5 bases). CDR3 size: 15 residues. Germline-derived CDR1 and CDR2 are GTSNPN and SVGIG (reference sequence). With 4 bases removed from V and 0 bases from J, the gap between germline ends came to 15 bases.

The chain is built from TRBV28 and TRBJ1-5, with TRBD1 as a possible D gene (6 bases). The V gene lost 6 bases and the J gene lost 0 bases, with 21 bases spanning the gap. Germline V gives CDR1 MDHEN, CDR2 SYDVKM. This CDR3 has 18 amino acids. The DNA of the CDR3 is TGTGCCAGCAGATCACAGGGAAGTAGCGGGTTTAGCAATCAGCCCCAGCATTTT. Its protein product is CASRSQGSSGFSNQPQHF.

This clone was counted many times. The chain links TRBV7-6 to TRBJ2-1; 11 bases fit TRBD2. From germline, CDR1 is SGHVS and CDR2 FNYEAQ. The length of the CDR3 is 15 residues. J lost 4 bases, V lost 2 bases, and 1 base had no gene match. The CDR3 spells CASSLTSGGYNEQFF. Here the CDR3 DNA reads TGTGCCAGCAGCTTAACTAGCGGGGGATACAATGAGCAGTTCTTC.